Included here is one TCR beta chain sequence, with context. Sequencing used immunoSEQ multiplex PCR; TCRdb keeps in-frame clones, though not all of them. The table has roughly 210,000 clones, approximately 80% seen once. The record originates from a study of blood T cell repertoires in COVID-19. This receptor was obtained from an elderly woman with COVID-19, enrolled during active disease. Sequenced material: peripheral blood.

The CDR3 DNA is TGCGCCAGCAGCTTGCTAGCGGGGTCAGGATTAATCTCCTCGAATGAGCAGTTCTTC. It translates to CASSLLAGSGLISSNEQFF. The chain joins TRBV5-1 to TRBJ2-1; 9 nucleotides agree with TRBD2. This CDR3 spans 19 amino acids. Germline V gene data show CDR1 as SGHRS and CDR2 as YFSETQ. After removal of 1 base from V and 7 bases from J, the junction contained 18 bases not matched to a gene.